A single sample gave rise to the 31 T cell receptor beta chains below, sequenced in a study of cytotoxic CD8 clonotypes in ibrutinib-treated CLL. The repertoire was sequenced with immunoSEQ multiplex PCR; TCRdb's copy has only in-frame clones and lacks some. This table has 90,000 to 95,000 clones, around 77% appearing once. The sequenced sample was PBMCs, obtained after 24 months of ibrutinib treatment. The source of these receptors is a human donor with chronic lymphocytic leukemia.

This clone has a count of ten or more. The chain has TRBV28 and TRBJ2-2; the D is unclear. The CDR3 extends over 12 amino acids. V gave up 5 bases and J gave up 8 bases, with 9 bases separating them. Germline CDR1 is MDHEN and CDR2 is SYDVKM. CDR3: CASSLNRGELFF. The CDR3 nucleotides read TGTGCCAGCAGTCTAAACCGGGGGGAGCTGTTTTTT.

This clone was detected only once. V gene TRBV28 combines with J gene TRBJ1-2; D is uncertain. Germline CDR1 and CDR2: MDHEN and SYDVKM. There are 19 residues in the CDR3. V dropped 5 bases and J dropped 4 bases, with 29 bases sitting between them. Written as DNA, the CDR3 is TGTGCCAGCAGTCCCCCGGGTAGAGGGCCGGCTCTCAGATTCTATGGCTACACCTTC. It yields the protein CASSPPGRGPALRFYGYTF.

This sequence joins TRBV6-5 and TRBJ2-7; 7 bases match TRBD2. The ends lost 0 bases at V and 3 bases at J; junction bases unmatched: 8. The CDR3 contains 16 residues. CDR1 and CDR2 (germline): MNHEY, SVGAGI. The CDR3 nucleotides are TGTGCCAGCAGTTACTCGATACCTAGCGGAATCTACGAGCAGTACTTC. Protein sequence: CASSYSIPSGIYEQYF.

This clone appeared once. The V gene is TRBV15, the J gene TRBJ2-6; D remains ambiguous. The CDR3 totals 15 residues. Trimming removed 5 bases at V and 0 bases at J, with 8 bases between. From germline, CDR1 is LNHNV and CDR2 YYDKDF (reference sequence). The CDR3 sequence: CATSDLSSGANVLTF. The CDR3 region has the DNA TGTGCCACCAGCGACCTGAGCTCTGGGGCCAACGTCCTGACTTTC.

This clone has just a few counts. Sequence at one end of the junction differs from germline and may be a read error. The rearrangement joins TRBV13 to TRBJ2-3, with D maybe TRBD1 (5 bases). The germline V gene has CDR1 PRHDT and CDR2 FYEKMQ (reference sequence). There are 15 residues in the CDR3. In nucleotides, the CDR3 is TGTGCCAGCAGCGTAGGACACCTTAGCACAGATACGCAGTATTTT. It is translated as CASSVGHLSTDTQYF. The full variable domain, with the rest looked up from reference TRBV13 and TRBJ2-3, is AAGVIQSPRHLIKEKRETATLKCYPIPRHDTVYWYQQGPGQDPQFLISFYEKMQSDKGSIPDRFSAQQFSDYHSELNMSSLELGDSALYFCASSVGHLSTDTQYFGPGTRLTVL.

The J gene is TRBJ2-3, the V gene TRBV10-3; TRBD1 aligns across 7 bases. CDR1 is ENHRY, CDR2 SYGVKD, per germline. The CDR3 runs 15 residues. Trimming at V came to 4 bases and at J to 2 bases, leaving 6 bases not matched to a gene. As DNA, the CDR3 is TGTGCCATCAGTGTGGCAGGGGGTGACACAGATACGCAGTATTTT. Its translation: CAISVAGGDTDTQYF.

On this clone: This could be a read error, since a much larger clone is one nucleotide away. The rearrangement uses TRBV5-4 and TRBJ1-1; D is uncertain. Germline lookup yields CDR1 SGHNT and CDR2 YYREEE (reference sequence). The CDR3 totals 13 residues. The ends were cut back, 2 bases at V and 1 base at J, with 6 bases in the middle. The DNA of the CDR3 is TGTGCCAGCAGCTTACAGAGGAACACTGAAGCTTTCTTT. Its translation is CASSLQRNTEAFF.

This clone showed up just a few times. This chain links TRBV11-2 with TRBJ2-5; D is unresolved. Germline assignment: CDR1 SGHAT and CDR2 FQNNGV. The V end was cut by 1 base, the J end by 4 bases, with 4 bases between. CDR3 length: 12 residues. This CDR3 is CASSLAGETQYF. CDR3 DNA: TGTGCCAGCAGCTTAGCGGGAGAGACCCAGTACTTC. Together with reference TRBV11-2 and TRBJ2-5, the CDR3 gives the full variable domain: EAGVAQSPRYKIIEKRQSVAFWCNPISGHATLYWYQQILGQGPKLLIQFQNNGVVDDSQLPKDRFSAERLKGVDSTLKIQPAKLEDSAVYLCASSLAGETQYFGPGTRLLVL.

CDR3 sequence reads: CASSTGTGLDQPQHF. Written as DNA, the CDR3 is TGCGCCAGCAGCACCGGGACAGGGTTGGATCAGCCCCAGCATTTT. The chain combines TRBV4-1 with TRBJ1-5; 9 bases agree with TRBD1. Unmatched junction bases numbered 7, after V lost 5 bases and J lost 5 bases. This CDR3 has 15 residues. Germline assignment: CDR1 MGHRA and CDR2 YSYEKL.

J is TRBJ2-1 and V is TRBV5-1, with D possibly being TRBD1 (6 bases). The length of the CDR3 is 13 residues. The V end was cut by 0 bases, the J end by 8 bases, with 9 bases between. Germline values: CDR1 SGHRS, CDR2 YFSETQ. The CDR3 reads CASSLAGTHEQFF. CDR3 DNA: TGCGCCAGCAGCTTGGCCGGGACACATGAGCAGTTCTTC.

V usage is TRBV10-3 and J usage is TRBJ1-2; TRBD1 is a possible D gene (6 bases). CDR1 and CDR2 from the germline V gene are ENHRY and SYGVKD. The CDR3 has 16 amino acids. V was cut by 0 bases and J by 4 bases, with 15 bases left in between. CDR3 nucleotides: TGTGCCATCAGTGAGTCGAAGGACAGATACATCTATGGCTACACCTTC. It specifies CAISESKDRYIYGYTF.

This clone occurred a few times. The chain carries TRBV6-6 and TRBJ1-5; TRBD1 is a possible D gene (6 bases). CDR1 is MNHNY and CDR2 is SVGAGI in the germline V gene (reference sequence). The CDR3 spans 16 residues. V lost 0 bases to trimming and J lost 5 bases, with 14 bases between them. CDR3 DNA sequence: TGTGCCAGCAGTTACTCTGGACAGTCGAAGGATCAGCCCCAGCATTTT. This translates into CASSYSGQSKDQPQHF.

The rearrangement uses TRBV27 and TRBJ2-7, with 8 bases that match TRBD2. The CDR3 extends over 16 amino acids. Unmatched junction bases numbered 8, after V lost 4 bases and J lost 0 bases. CDR1 and CDR2 from the germline V gene are MNHEY and SMNVEV (reference sequence). DNA for the CDR3: TGTGCCAGCAGTTACGGAGCGGGAGAGGGCTCCTACGAGCAGTACTTC. It specifies CASSYGAGEGSYEQYF.

The chain couples TRBV5-6 to TRBJ2-2; 9 nucleotides match TRBD1. The CDR3 totals 16 residues. The germline CDR1 and CDR2 sequences are SGHDT and YYEEEE. The V segment lost 1 base and the J segment 4 bases; nucleotides outside the gene matches: 5. CDR3 loop: CASSLNGQGTTGELFF. The DNA for the CDR3 is TGTGCCAGCAGCTTGAACGGACAGGGGACCACCGGGGAGCTGTTTTTT. Using reference TRBV5-6 and TRBJ2-2 for the parts outside the CDR3, the full variable domain is DAGVTQSPTHLIKTRGQQVTLRCSPKSGHDTVSWYQQALGQGPQFIFQYYEEEERQRGNFPDRFSGHQFPNYSSELNVNALLLGDSALYLCASSLNGQGTTGELFFGEGSRLTVL.

The sample holds many counts of this clone. The chain has TRBV27 and TRBJ2-1; D is ambiguous. Germline assignment: CDR1 MNHEY and CDR2 SMNVEV (reference sequence). The germline V and J ends were trimmed by 3 bases and 0 bases, with 9 bases remaining between them. CDR3 size: 15 residues. DNA for the CDR3: TGTGCCAGCAGTTTTACATCAAGCTCCTACAATGAGCAGTTCTTC. It codes for CASSFTSSSYNEQFF.

The V gene is TRBV4-1, the J gene TRBJ1-1; D call uncertain. The CDR3 length is 13 residues. V was pared by 0 bases and J by 4 bases, with 6 bases between. CDR1 is MGHRA, CDR2 YSYEKL, per germline. The CDR3 nucleotides read TGCGCCAGCAGCCAAGATCGAGGCACTGAAGCTTTCTTT. It codes for CASSQDRGTEAFF.

CDR3 loop: CASSVGRGFMAGELFF. In DNA form, the CDR3 reads TGTGCCAGCAGCGTAGGCAGGGGGTTTATGGCCGGGGAGCTGTTTTTT. The rearrangement uses TRBV9 and TRBJ2-2; 7 nucleotides agree with TRBD1. This CDR3 region has 16 residues. Germline V CDR1 and CDR2: SGDLS, YYNGEE. V trimming: 0 bases; J trimming: 6 bases; junction bases outside the gene matches: 8.

V is TRBV5-1 and J is TRBJ2-7; no definite D call. In germline, CDR1 is SGHRS, CDR2 YFSETQ. Deletions cut 0 bases from V and 3 bases from J, with 10 bases between. CDR3 length equals 14 residues. The CDR3 spells CASSLEAGDYEQYF. Written as DNA, the CDR3 is TGCGCCAGCAGCTTGGAGGCAGGCGACTACGAGCAGTACTTC. Supplemented by reference TRBV5-1 and TRBJ2-7, the full variable domain reads KAGVTQTPRYLIKTRGQQVTLSCSPISGHRSVSWYQQTPGQGLQFLFEYFSETQRNKGNFPGRFSGRQFSNSRSEMNVSTLELGDSALYLCASSLEAGDYEQYFGPGTRLTVT.

The chain links TRBV19 to TRBJ1-2, with 7 bases aligning to TRBD1. The CDR3 has 15 residues. J was trimmed by 1 base and V by 1 base; bases with no gene match: 3. CDR1 and CDR2 (germline): LNHDA, SQIVND (reference sequence). In DNA form, the CDR3 reads TGTGCCAGTAGTATAGGGGACAGAGATAACTATGGCTACACCTTC. It codes for CASSIGDRDNYGYTF.

The chain links TRBV6-4 to TRBJ2-3; TRBD2 aligns across 8 bases. The germline V gene has CDR1 MRHNA and CDR2 SNTAGT. Trimming removed 3 bases from V and 11 bases from J; junction bases left unmatched: 25. The CDR3 covers 19 residues. The CDR3 reads CASSERSGSRDKVQYGQYF. The CDR3 DNA sequence: TGTGCCAGCAGTGAGCGGAGCGGGAGTCGGGATAAGGTCCAGTACGGGCAGTATTTT.

V and J are TRBV11-3 and TRBJ1-1; D is uncertain. CDR1 is SGHNT, CDR2 YENEEA, per germline. V lost 0 bases and J 8 bases, leaving 10 bases between the germline ends. CDR3 length: 13 amino acids. The CDR3 protein is CASSLDRGREAFF. DNA of the CDR3: TGTGCCAGCAGCTTAGATCGTGGCAGGGAAGCTTTCTTT.

With regard to this clone: At one end the junction does not follow the germline gene, possibly because of a read error. CDR3 DNA sequence: TGTGCCAGCAGCTTAGAAATCAGGACGGCCTTT. It encodes CASSLEIRTAF. The chain employs TRBV7-9 and TRBJ1-1, with D uncertain. Germline assignment: CDR1 SEHNR and CDR2 FQNEAQ (reference sequence). This CDR3 has 11 residues.

This clone has just one count. The chain links TRBV11-2 to TRBJ2-1, with 8 bases fitting TRBD2. The CDR3 loop spans 15 amino acids. V shed 4 bases, J shed 4 bases, and the junction held 6 bases outside the gene matches. CDR1 is SGHAT and CDR2 is FQNNGV in the germline V gene. The CDR3 reads CASSSPGLGYNEQFF. CDR3 in DNA: TGTGCCAGCAGCTCTCCGGGACTAGGGTACAATGAGCAGTTCTTC.

This clone showed up just once. V and J are TRBV6-6 and TRBJ2-7; 7 bases match TRBD1. Per germline, CDR1 MNHNY and CDR2 SVGAGI (reference sequence). There are 16 residues in the CDR3. The V gene end was trimmed by 2 bases and the J gene end by 0 bases; junction bases not matched to a gene: 7. In nucleotides, the CDR3 is TGTGCCAGCAGTTACCTCAACAGGGACAGCTCCTACGAGCAGTACTTC. The encoded protein is CASSYLNRDSSYEQYF.

This chain connects TRBV7-2 to TRBJ2-1; 11 bases are shared with TRBD2. The CDR3 spans 15 residues. Per the germline V gene, CDR1 is SGHTA and CDR2 is FQGNSA. Losses at the gene ends were 6 bases for V and 4 bases for J; bases not matched to a gene: 5. The CDR3 coding sequence is TGTGCCAGCAGGACCGGGACTAGCGGTTACAATGAGCAGTTCTTC. The encoded protein is CASRTGTSGYNEQFF. The whole variable domain, filled in from reference TRBV7-2 and TRBJ2-1, reads GAGVSQSPSNKVTEKGKDVELRCDPISGHTALYWYRQSLGQGLEFLIYFQGNSAPDKSGLPSDRFSAERTGGSVSTLTIQRTQQEDSAVYLCASRTGTSGYNEQFFGPGTRLTVL.

V is TRBV9 and J is TRBJ2-7; TRBD1 aligns across 8 bases. The CDR3 has 14 amino acids. V lost 0 bases to trimming and J lost 4 bases; unmatched junction nucleotides: 3. CDR1 and CDR2 (germline): SGDLS, YYNGEE. This CDR3 is CASSVGTGRYEQYF. The CDR3 DNA follows: TGTGCCAGCAGCGTAGGGACAGGGAGGTACGAGCAGTACTTC.

This clone has only one observation. This rearrangement joins TRBV5-6 to TRBJ1-3; D remains ambiguous. The CDR3 sequence is 14 residues long. CDR1 is SGHDT and CDR2 is YYEEEE in the germline V gene. With 4 bases removed from V and 0 bases from J, the gap between germline ends came to 8 bases. The CDR3 spells CASSPVFSGNTIYF. The CDR3 DNA follows: TGTGCCAGCAGCCCCGTCTTCTCTGGAAACACCATATATTTT.

CDR3 region: CASSVGSNSPLHF. The CDR3 DNA is TGTGCCAGCAGCGTAGGATCTAATTCACCCCTCCACTTT. The chain uses TRBV9 and TRBJ1-6; D not certain. There are 13 residues in the CDR3. V lost 0 bases and J 6 bases, leaving 4 bases between the germline ends. The V gene's germline CDR1 is SGDLS and CDR2 YYNGEE.

To note about this clone: A read error may produce the germline difference seen at one junction end. V gene TRBV10-3 combines with J gene TRBJ1-1; D remains ambiguous. The V gene's germline CDR1 is ENHRY and CDR2 SYGVKD. The CDR3 runs to 10 residues. This chain's CDR3 is CAISEVDRRF. DNA for the CDR3: TGTGCCATCAGTGAAGTGGACCGCAGGTTT.

This clone was seen just once. This chain links TRBV11-2 with TRBJ2-7; 13 nucleotides align to TRBD2. Germline V gene lookup returns CDR1 SGHAT and CDR2 FQNNGV. The V segment lost 1 base and the J segment 0 bases; nucleotides outside the gene matches: 3. The CDR3 has 17 amino acids. For the CDR3, the DNA is TGTGCCAGCAGCTTAGGGCGGACTAGCGGGAGCTCCTACGAGCAGTACTTC. It translates to CASSLGRTSGSSYEQYF.

V usage is TRBV30 and J usage is TRBJ2-2; 11 bases are a match to TRBD2. Germline V gene data show CDR1 as GTSNPN and CDR2 as SVGIG (reference sequence). The V gene end was trimmed by 0 bases and the J gene end by 7 bases; junction bases not matched to a gene: 4. The CDR3 covers 15 residues. The CDR3 here is CAWSVTSGGVGELFF. In nucleotides, the CDR3 is TGTGCCTGGAGTGTCACTAGCGGGGGAGTCGGGGAGCTGTTTTTT.